These 30 T cell receptor beta chains were all obtained from the same sample, sequenced in a study of T cells in Graves' hyperthyroidism and ophthalmopathy. Template material for amplifying TCR beta CDR3 regions consisted of RNA transcripts. The study used the HTBI primer set for a first-round RT-PCR of the TCR CDR3. In TCRdb, the multiplex PCR reads were re-called with MiXCR into one record per CDR3 protein. The profile shows about 560,000 distinct CDR3 sequences, approximately 15% of them singletons. Material for sequencing was blood. Receptor source: a woman between 18 and 29 years old with Graves' hyperthyroidism.

This clonotype was recorded a few times. The chain carries TRBV2 and TRBJ2-5; no firm D call. The CDR3 sequence is 13 residues long. From germline, CDR1 is SNHLY and CDR2 FYNNEI. V lost 7 bases to trimming and J lost 3 bases, with 12 bases between them. The CDR3 DNA sequence: TGTGCCAGCAACCCCAGACTGAAAGAGACCCAGTACTTC. Translating it yields CASNPRLKETQYF.

Regarding this clonotype: A single base separates this from a much larger clone, so it may be a read error. This chain connects TRBV6-1 to TRBJ2-7, with D perhaps being TRBD1 or TRBD2 (5 bases each). This CDR3 comprises 15 residues. Germline V gene lookup returns CDR1 MNHNS and CDR2 SASEGT. CDR3 in DNA: TGTGCCAGCAGACGAAACCGGGACGCAACCTACGAGCGGTACTTC. Translation: CASRRNRDATYERYF.

This clonotype has only a few counts. The chain combines TRBV5-1 with TRBJ2-3; D unresolved. From germline, CDR1 is SGHRS and CDR2 YFSETQ. Trimming left V 0 bases short and J 4 bases short, with 12 bases between. The length of the CDR3 is 15 residues. The CDR3 loop is CASSLDGLAPDTQYF. CDR3 coding DNA: TGCGCCAGCAGCTTGGACGGGTTGGCGCCAGATACGCAGTATTTT.

In its sample, this clonotype was seen many times. The gene calls are TRBV2 and TRBJ2-3; 7 bases are shared with TRBD2. The CDR3 sequence is 14 residues long. The germline CDR1 and CDR2 sequences are SNHLY and FYNNEI. V trimming: 3 bases; J trimming: 4 bases; junction bases outside the gene matches: 4. CDR3 sequence: CASSDWREPDTQYF. CDR3 nucleotides: TGTGCCAGCAGTGACTGGCGGGAGCCAGATACGCAGTATTTT. Looking up the rest from reference TRBV2 and TRBJ2-3 gives the full variable domain: EPEVTQTPSHQVTQMGQEVILRCVPISNHLYFYWYRQILGQKVEFLVSFYNNEISEKSEIFDDQFSVERPDGSNFTLKIRSTKLEDSAMYFCASSDWREPDTQYFGPGTRLTVL.

This clonotype came up many times. The chain joins TRBV20-1 to TRBJ2-5, with 10 bases fitting TRBD2. The CDR3 runs to 17 residues. Germline values: CDR1 DFQATT, CDR2 SNEGSKA (reference sequence). With V trimmed by 0 bases and J by 4 bases, 11 bases remained unmatched. CDR3 DNA: TGCAGTGCTAGAGAGACCGGGACTAGCGTATCGGGAGAGACCCAGTACTTC. Its translation: CSARETGTSVSGETQYF.

The J gene is TRBJ2-5, the V gene TRBV7-8; 14 bases fit TRBD2. CDR1 and CDR2 (germline): SGHVS, FQNEAQ. With 0 bases clipped from V and 4 bases from J, the junction kept 4 bases outside the gene matches. The CDR3 contains 17 residues. CDR3 DNA sequence: TGTGCCAGCAGCTTAGCCCTGACTAGCGGGGGGGGAGAGACCCAGTACTTC. Its translation is CASSLALTSGGGETQYF.

This clonotype was counted many times. The chain links TRBV12-3 or TRBV12-4 to TRBJ1-2; D not certain. The CDR3 consists of 13 residues. V dropped 7 bases and J dropped 5 bases, with 14 bases sitting between them. In DNA, the CDR3 is TGTGCCAGCACCATGTGGGCTTCTTATGGCTACACCTTC. It translates to CASTMWASYGYTF.

There are a few counts of this clonotype. The chain recombines TRBV13 with TRBJ1-6, with 10 bases fitting TRBD1. CDR1 is PRHDT, CDR2 FYEKMQ, per germline (reference sequence). The CDR3 sequence is 14 residues long. V dropped 5 bases and J dropped 10; count of bases not matched to a gene: 5. CDR3 nucleotides: TGTGCCAGCAGCGCCGGGACAGGGGAGTCACCCCTCCACTTT. It specifies CASSAGTGESPLHF.

CDR3 in amino acids: CASSYGGPGEQYF. DNA of the CDR3: TGTGCCAGCAGTTACGGGGGGCCAGGGGAGCAGTACTTC. The J gene is TRBJ2-7, the V gene TRBV6-5; D may match TRBD1 or TRBD2 (6 bases each). V was clipped by 2 bases and J by 7 bases, with 12 bases between them. The CDR3 covers 13 residues. In germline, CDR1 is MNHEY, CDR2 SVGAGI.

This clonotype showed up just a few times. The V and J genes are TRBV10-3 and TRBJ1-6; D is unclear. With 0 bases removed from V and 2 bases from J, the gap between germline ends came to 14 bases. CDR1 is ENHRY and CDR2 is SYGVKD in the germline V gene. The CDR3 consists of 18 residues. The chain's CDR3 is CAISESSPSIPYNSPLHF. The DNA for the CDR3 is TGTGCCATCAGTGAGTCAAGTCCGAGTATTCCCTATAATTCACCCCTCCACTTT.

This clonotype was found a few times. The chain employs TRBV29-1 and TRBJ2-7; 9 bases are a match to TRBD2. The CDR3 is 14 amino acids. Germline V gene lookup returns CDR1 SQVTM and CDR2 ANQGSEA. V trimming: 5 bases; J trimming: 5 bases; junction bases outside the gene matches: 10. CDR3 nucleotides: TGCAGCGTTCCCACTGGCGGGAGGGCCCACGAGCAGTACTTC. Its translation is CSVPTGGRAHEQYF.

This clonotype was picked up many times. The J gene is TRBJ1-2, the V gene TRBV6-5; the D is unclear. The CDR3 runs to 12 residues. Germline CDR1 MNHEY, CDR2 SVGAGI. V was clipped by 0 bases and J by 6 bases, with 5 bases between them. The CDR3 region has the DNA TGTGCCAGCAGTTACTCAGGGAATGGCTACACCTTC. It translates to CASSYSGNGYTF.

This clonotype was found a few times. The genes are TRBV18 and TRBJ2-1; 12 nucleotides agree with TRBD2. Trimming at V came to 4 bases and at J to 4 bases, leaving 5 bases not matched to a gene. The CDR3 is 16 residues long. The germline CDR1 and CDR2 sequences are KGHSH and LQKENI. CDR3 nucleotides: TGTGCCAGCTCACGTCAGACTAGCGGGGGATACAATGAGCAGTTCTTC. Amino acids: CASSRQTSGGYNEQFF. The full variable domain, with the rest looked up from reference TRBV18 and TRBJ2-1, is NAGVMQNPRHLVRRRGQEARLRCSPMKGHSHVYWYRQLPEEGLKFMVYLQKENIIDESGMPKERFSAEFPKEGPSILRIQQVVRGDSAAYFCASSRQTSGGYNEQFFGPGTRLTVL.

This clonotype came up a few times. The genes are TRBV28 and TRBJ2-1; tentatively, D is TRBD1 or TRBD2 (6 bases each). Germline V gene sequence: CDR1 MDHEN, CDR2 SYDVKM. V gave up 1 base and J gave up 1 base, with 17 bases separating them. CDR3 length: 18 amino acids. Here the CDR3 DNA reads TGTGCCAGCAGTTTATTTCTTGGGGGGCGAGGGTCCTACAATGAGCAGTTCTTC. Its translation is CASSLFLGGRGSYNEQFF. Full variable domain (rest looked up from reference TRBV28 and TRBJ2-1): DVKVTQSSRYLVKRTGEKVFLECVQDMDHENMFWYRQDPGLGLRLIYFSYDVKMKEKGDIPEGYSVSREKKERFSLILESASTNQTSMYLCASSLFLGGRGSYNEQFFGPGTRLTVL.

The sample holds many counts of this clonotype. V gene TRBV7-2 combines with J gene TRBJ2-3; possibly TRBD1 or TRBD2 for D (6 bases each). The CDR3 contains 15 residues. Per the germline V gene, CDR1 is SGHTA and CDR2 is FQGNSA. With 5 bases removed from V and 2 bases from J, the gap between germline ends came to 14 bases. In DNA, the CDR3 is TGTGCCAGCAGCCTAGACGGGGGCTACACAGATACGCAGTATTTT. Encoded protein: CASSLDGGYTDTQYF.

V and J are TRBV5-1 and TRBJ1-3; no clear D gene. Trimming pared 4 bases from V and 0 bases from J, leaving 11 bases between. CDR1 is SGHRS, CDR2 YFSETQ, per germline. The CDR3 totals 15 residues. The CDR3 nucleotides are TGCGCCAGCAGCACGGACCTGAGCTCTGGAAACACCATATATTTT. Translation gives CASSTDLSSGNTIYF.

This clonotype was observed at least ten times. The chain joins TRBV7-2 to TRBJ1-4; a weak D match, TRBD1 (5 bases). Trimming took off 5 bases at V and 8 bases at J, with 12 bases between the two ends. The CDR3 extends over 13 amino acids. In germline, CDR1 is SGHTA, CDR2 FQGNSA. The CDR3 sequence is CASSPRWGEKLFF. CDR3 coding DNA: TGTGCCAGCAGCCCTCGGTGGGGGGAAAAACTGTTTTTT.

Ten or more counts support this clonotype. The gene calls are TRBV28 and TRBJ1-2, with D unclear. The CDR3 covers 12 residues. Trimming took off 4 bases at V and 5 bases at J, with 8 bases between the two ends. Per germline, CDR1 MDHEN and CDR2 SYDVKM. This chain's CDR3 is CASSSTIYGYTF. CDR3 nucleotide sequence: TGTGCCAGCAGTTCGACAATTTATGGCTACACCTTC.

The table lists this clonotype with a few counts. The V gene is TRBV6-9, the J gene TRBJ1-6; D is ambiguous. The CDR3 runs 18 residues. CDR1 is MNHGY and CDR2 is SVAAGI in the germline V gene. Deletions cut 2 bases from V and 4 bases from J, with 18 bases between. The chain's CDR3 is CASSYIRISRSYNSPLHF. CDR3 sequence (DNA): TGTGCCAGCAGTTATATTCGTATCAGCCGAAGTTATAATTCACCCCTCCACTTT.

At least ten counts were recorded for this clonotype. The rearrangement links TRBV20-1 to TRBJ2-1; 7 bases map to TRBD2. Per the germline V gene, CDR1 is DFQATT and CDR2 is SNEGSKA (reference sequence). The CDR3 totals 17 residues. V gave up 0 bases and J gave up 7 bases; unmatched junction bases: 15. This chain's CDR3 is CSAREGSFGRARNEQFF. CDR3 bases: TGCAGTGCTAGAGAGGGGTCGTTTGGGAGGGCTAGGAATGAGCAGTTCTTC.

This clonotype was recorded at least ten times. Here the CDR3 DNA reads TGTGCCAGCAGCTTAAGTCGGGCCCAAGAGACCCAGTACTTC. This gives the protein CASSLSRAQETQYF. This sequence joins TRBV7-2 and TRBJ2-5, with unresolved D. The CDR3 extends over 14 amino acids. Deletions cut 2 bases from V and 1 base from J, with 8 bases between. The germline V gene encodes CDR1 SGHTA and CDR2 FQGNSA.

This clonotype was recorded once. The genes are TRBV25-1 and TRBJ2-7; no clear D gene. The V end was cut by 3 bases, the J end by 2 bases, with 11 bases between. CDR1 and CDR2 from the germline V gene are MGHDK and SYGVNS. CDR3 length: 14 amino acids. CDR3 in DNA: TGTGCCAGCAGTGATATGCCCAGAACCTACGAGCAGTACTTC. It yields the protein CASSDMPRTYEQYF.

This clonotype was observed at least ten times. The DNA of the CDR3 is TGCGCCAGCAGCCACCTGGACAGGGGACGGTCCGAGCAGTACTTC. Residues: CASSHLDRGRSEQYF. V is TRBV5-1 and J is TRBJ2-7, with TRBD1 identical over 9 bases. J lost 6 bases, V lost 4 bases, and 11 bases had no gene match. Germline V CDR1 and CDR2: SGHRS, YFSETQ. The CDR3 runs to 15 residues.

J is TRBJ1-1 and V is TRBV6-1, with D perhaps matching TRBD1 (5 bases). Between the trimmed V and J ends, which lost 5 bases and 0 bases, there was a span of 16 bases. This CDR3 has 16 amino acids. The V gene's germline CDR1 is MNHNS and CDR2 SASEGT. For the CDR3, the DNA is TGTGCCAGCAGTCATCCCGATGGGGGGATGAACACTGAAGCTTTCTTT. Translation: CASSHPDGGMNTEAFF.

A word on this clonotype: One end of the junction varies from germline; a read error may be responsible. The chain combines TRBV18 with TRBJ1-5; 10 bases are shared with TRBD1. Germline loops: CDR1 KGHSH, CDR2 LQKENI. The CDR3 has 17 amino acids. CDR3 region: CAGSPLSRDRGNQPQHF. As DNA, the CDR3 is TGTGCCGGCTCACCACTTAGTAGGGACAGGGGAAACCAGCCCCAGCATTTT.

This clonotype was seen a few times. This rearrangement joins TRBV5-6 to TRBJ2-7; D gene ambiguous. Germline values: CDR1 SGHDT, CDR2 YYEEEE. The CDR3 spans 13 residues. Between the trimmed V and J ends, which lost 4 bases and 5 bases, there was a span of 13 bases. The DNA for the CDR3 is TGTGCCAGCAGCCACACCGCCCGTGACGAGCAGTACTTC. Encoded protein: CASSHTARDEQYF. The variable domain in full, with the rest retrieved from reference TRBV5-6 and TRBJ2-7, is DAGVTQSPTHLIKTRGQQVTLRCSPKSGHDTVSWYQQALGQGPQFIFQYYEEEERQRGNFPDRFSGHQFPNYSSELNVNALLLGDSALYLCASSHTARDEQYFGPGTRLTVT.

This clonotype was counted many times. V gene TRBV2 combines with J gene TRBJ2-3, with TRBD1 as a possible D gene (5 bases). V was shortened by 7 bases and J by 0 bases, with 11 bases between the two germline ends. Germline V gene lookup returns CDR1 SNHLY and CDR2 FYNNEI. The CDR3 has 14 amino acids. The chain's CDR3 is CASTNRQSTDTQYF. CDR3 bases: TGTGCCAGCACCAACAGGCAGAGCACAGATACGCAGTATTTT.

This clonotype was counted ten times or more. The rearrangement joins TRBV24-1 to TRBJ1-5; D gene unclear. Germline CDR1 is KGHDR and CDR2 is SFDVKD. The V end was cut by 2 bases, the J end by 9 bases, with 13 bases between. The length of the CDR3 is 14 residues. The CDR3 here is CATSDWASERPQHF. The CDR3 nucleotides read TGTGCCACCAGTGATTGGGCCTCCGAGCGGCCCCAGCATTTT.

The chain recombines TRBV4-1 with TRBJ2-7; 7 nucleotides agree with TRBD2. Germline lookup yields CDR1 MGHRA and CDR2 YSYEKL. After removal of 4 bases from V and 3 bases from J, the junction contained 9 bases not matched to a gene. CDR3 length: 15 amino acids. The DNA of the CDR3 is TGCGCCAGCAGCCCGCGGGGGAACCCTAACTACGAGCAGTACTTC. Its protein product is CASSPRGNPNYEQYF.

The chain carries TRBV4-1 and TRBJ1-2; D might be TRBD1 (5 bases). CDR1 and CDR2 (germline): MGHRA, YSYEKL. Trimming left V 1 base short and J 1 base short, with 10 bases between. The CDR3 spans 15 residues. The CDR3 region is CASSQVLRGNYGYTF. The CDR3 DNA reads as TGCGCCAGCAGCCAAGTTCTAAGGGGTAACTATGGCTACACCTTC.